This record concerns one T cell receptor (beta chain) sequence. There are a few counts of this clone. Its recognized antigen is unknown. It has no much larger one-base neighbor in the sample; base qualities were not kept. This sample stems from a study of T cell changes during pregnancy in multiple sclerosis (dated by TCRdb to about 2019). In terms of the full investigation: In women with multiple sclerosis, the researchers looked at how the T cell repertoire shifted as pregnancy progressed.

Reading the germline V gene (reference sequence) gives CDR1 LNHDA and CDR2 SQIVND. V loses 11 bases, J loses 0 bases, and the germline ends lie 17 bases apart. The CDR3, from cysteine to phenylalanine, totals 15 residues. Just the 45-base CDR3 DNA is kept, in frame starting at base 1. The method was the immunoSEQ multiplex PCR assay. The source is immuneACCESS, and TCRdb retained only in-frame sequences with V and J called. Part of the clones is not carried over; for the studies checked, unresolved V genes explain less than half of this, and the remainder is unexplained. The sample has 45,000 to 55,000 clones on record, approximately 92% of them singletons. The ten largest clones take up 0.91% of the sample.

The rearranged segments are TRBV19 and TRBJ1-3; the D gene is perhaps TRBD1, on 5 matching bases. The clonotype comes from a female donor in good health, enrolled as a control in a pregnancy study. The sequencing here drew on CD4+ T cells from peripheral blood mononuclear cells, taken in the second trimester of pregnancy. In nucleotides, the sequence is TGTGCCGCCAAGTCCGGGACTTCCTCTGGAAACACCATATATTTT. Translated, this is CAAKSGTSSGNTIYF.